Below, 17 T cell receptor beta chains from the same sample are listed, as sequenced in a study of T cells after yellow fever vaccination. TCRdb reanalysed the 5' RACE reads using MiXCR and keeps one entry per CDR3 protein. Found here are some 250,000 distinct CDR3 sequences, roughly 4% of them singletons; the top ten hold about a fifth. Specimen: PBMCs, collected 15 days after the yellow fever booster vaccination. The receptors shown here come from a man aged 18 to 29 who received the YFV17D yellow fever vaccine.

This clonotype was found many times. The chain recombines TRBV7-2 with TRBJ2-4; either TRBD1 or TRBD2 may fit D (5 bases each). Germline-derived CDR1 and CDR2 are SGHTA and FQGNSA. V lost 1 base to trimming and J lost 9 bases, with 13 bases between them. The CDR3 spans 14 residues. Here the CDR3 DNA reads TGTGCCAGCAGCTTAGGTTGGGGGATGGGCATTCAGTACTTC. It translates to CASSLGWGMGIQYF.

This clonotype was found many times. The CDR3, as DNA: TGCGCCAGCAGCTTACTGGGGGCGTTGGAGACCCAGTACTTC. This encodes CASSLLGALETQYF. This rearrangement joins TRBV5-1 to TRBJ2-5, with D maybe TRBD1 (6 bases). Germline V gives CDR1 SGHRS, CDR2 YFSETQ. Between the trimmed V and J ends, which lost 2 bases and 5 bases, there was a span of 13 bases. The CDR3 sequence is 14 residues long.

This clonotype was found many times. J is TRBJ2-7 and V is TRBV6-2 or TRBV6-3; 9 nucleotides line up with TRBD2. Germline CDR1 is MNHEY and CDR2 is SVGEGT. The junction had 19 bases not matched to a gene; V was cut back by 9 bases and J by 4 bases. The CDR3 is made up of 17 amino acids. This CDR3 is CASYPGTLAGATYEQYF. The CDR3 DNA follows: TGTGCCAGTTACCCCGGGACACTAGCGGGTGCTACGTACGAGCAGTACTTC.

This clonotype was counted a few times. The CDR3 bases are TGCAGCGTTGTACAGAACTATGGCTACACCTTC. Its protein product is CSVVQNYGYTF. This chain links TRBV29-1 with TRBJ1-2; D uncertain. CDR3 size: 11 residues. V was pared by 4 bases and J by 2 bases, with 5 bases between. The V gene's germline CDR1 is SQVTM and CDR2 ANQGSEA.

This clonotype was seen ten or more times. The chain carries TRBV11-2 and TRBJ2-3; D is ambiguous. This CDR3 contains 15 residues. Between the trimmed V and J ends, which lost 0 bases and 9 bases, there was a span of 16 bases. Per germline, CDR1 SGHAT and CDR2 FQNNGV. This chain's CDR3 is CASSLDVFKVPTQYF. CDR3 coding DNA: TGTGCCAGCAGCTTAGATGTTTTTAAGGTGCCCACGCAGTATTTT.

This clonotype was detected many times. The chain uses TRBV12-3 or TRBV12-4 and TRBJ1-5; 11 bases align to TRBD1. V was clipped by 5 bases and J by 2 bases; unmatched bases: 5. This CDR3 spans 16 amino acids. The CDR3 loop is CASSRWTGGGNQPQHF. CDR3 DNA: TGTGCCAGCAGTCGGTGGACAGGGGGCGGCAATCAGCCCCAGCATTTT.

Many counts were recorded for this clonotype. V and J are TRBV13 and TRBJ2-1; D is unresolved. With 4 bases removed from V and 5 bases from J, the gap between germline ends came to 18 bases. The CDR3 contains 16 residues. CDR1 is PRHDT and CDR2 is FYEKMQ in the germline V gene (reference sequence). CDR3 nucleotide sequence: TGTGCCAGCAGCTCCCTGGTTGAGATACTCAACAATGAGCAGTTCTTC. Translation: CASSSLVEILNNEQFF.

This clonotype was picked up many times. The J gene is TRBJ2-2, the V gene TRBV7-9, with TRBD2 matching 10 bases. CDR1 and CDR2 (germline): SEHNR, FQNEAQ (reference sequence). The CDR3 length is 16 residues. The ends lost 2 bases at V and 0 bases at J; junction bases unmatched: 0. DNA of the CDR3: TGTGCCAGCAGCTTAAGCGGGGGGGCGAACACCGGGGAGCTGTTTTTT. It translates to CASSLSGGANTGELFF.

This clonotype occurred many times. J is TRBJ1-1 and V is TRBV5-1; D gene unclear. Trimming pared 0 bases from V and 1 base from J, leaving 7 bases between. This CDR3 comprises 14 residues. Germline values: CDR1 SGHRS, CDR2 YFSETQ. CDR3: CASSLGDTNTEAFF. As DNA, the CDR3 is TGCGCCAGCAGCTTGGGAGACACGAACACTGAAGCTTTCTTT. The whole variable domain, filled in from reference TRBV5-1 and TRBJ1-1, reads KAGVTQTPRYLIKTRGQQVTLSCSPISGHRSVSWYQQTPGQGLQFLFEYFSETQRNKGNFPGRFSGRQFSNSRSEMNVSTLELGDSALYLCASSLGDTNTEAFFGQGTRLTVV.

This clonotype has ten or more counts. This chain links TRBV5-4 with TRBJ1-1, with no clear D. Trimming removed 4 bases from V and 2 bases from J, with 9 bases in between. The CDR3 runs 13 residues. Germline values: CDR1 SGHNT, CDR2 YYREEE (reference sequence). The CDR3 is CASSPPSNTEAFF. In nucleotides, the CDR3 is TGTGCCAGCAGCCCCCCAAGCAACACTGAAGCTTTCTTT.

This clonotype was recorded many times. The rearrangement links TRBV4-2 to TRBJ1-2; D not certain. Germline V gene lookup returns CDR1 LGHNA and CDR2 YNFKEQ. There are 15 residues in the CDR3. Trimming took off 0 bases at V and 0 bases at J, with 8 bases between the two ends. This CDR3 reads CASSQETEANYGYTF. The CDR3 DNA reads TGTGCCAGCAGCCAAGAGACGGAAGCTAACTATGGCTACACCTTC.

This clonotype came up many times. The genes are TRBV12-3 or TRBV12-4 and TRBJ1-3, with D hard to call. Trimming removed 3 bases from V and 0 bases from J, with 9 bases in between. The CDR3 loop spans 15 amino acids. The CDR3 here is CASSFTVGSGNTIYF. The CDR3 DNA reads as TGTGCCAGCAGTTTCACCGTGGGCTCTGGAAACACCATATATTTT.

This clonotype showed up many times. The gene calls are TRBV2 and TRBJ2-7; D uncertain. There are 13 residues in the CDR3. Trimming stripped 1 base from V and 4 bases from J, with 8 bases between. Germline CDR1 and CDR2: SNHLY and FYNNEI. CDR3 loop: CASSEVVGYEQYF. CDR3 sequence (DNA): TGTGCCAGCAGTGAAGTAGTCGGGTACGAGCAGTACTTC. The full variable domain, with the rest looked up from reference TRBV2 and TRBJ2-7, is EPEVTQTPSHQVTQMGQEVILRCVPISNHLYFYWYRQILGQKVEFLVSFYNNEISEKSEIFDDQFSVERPDGSNFTLKIRSTKLEDSAMYFCASSEVVGYEQYFGPGTRLTVT.

This clonotype was seen repeatedly, ten times or more. The chain couples TRBV5-1 to TRBJ1-5; D gene uncertain. Trimming left V 4 bases short and J 3 bases short, with 14 bases between. CDR1 is SGHRS, CDR2 YFSETQ, per germline. The CDR3 has 15 residues. As DNA, the CDR3 is TGCGCCAGCAGCGCCGAGGGAGGCACCAATCAGCCCCAGCATTTT. Translated, it gives CASSAEGGTNQPQHF.

This clonotype appeared a few times. The V gene is TRBV29-1, the J gene TRBJ2-1; D might be TRBD1 (6 bases). The CDR3 runs 12 residues. V lost 8 bases, J lost 7 bases, and 15 bases lay in between. From germline, CDR1 is SQVTM and CDR2 ANQGSEA. The CDR3 bases are TGCAGCACCGCAGGACAGTTGAATGAGCAGTTCTTC. It yields the protein CSTAGQLNEQFF.

This clonotype was picked up many times. The chain combines TRBV27 with TRBJ2-2; D call uncertain. The CDR3 is 12 amino acids. The V gene's germline CDR1 is MNHEY and CDR2 SMNVEV (reference sequence). V was shortened by 2 bases and J by 5 bases, with 3 bases between the two germline ends. DNA for the CDR3: TGTGCCAGCAGTTTAATGACCGGGGAGCTGTTTTTT. Residues: CASSLMTGELFF.

Many counts were recorded for this clonotype. The chain is built from TRBV7-9 and TRBJ2-5; 8 bases match TRBD2. CDR1 is SEHNR and CDR2 is FQNEAQ in the germline V gene (reference sequence). J gave up 1 base and V 4 bases, and 14 bases lay outside the gene matches. The CDR3 has 18 residues. CDR3 residues: CASSSPVWLAGVQETQYF. CDR3 coding DNA: TGTGCCAGCAGCTCCCCGGTGTGGCTAGCGGGTGTCCAAGAGACCCAGTACTTC.